Listed below are T cell receptor beta chains from one sample, sequenced in a study of human T cells and chemical hapten exposure. Each CDR3 protein is one row after TCRdb ran MiXCR on the RACE reads. The sample has around 200,000 distinct CDR3 sequences, 24% seen once; the top ten hold roughly 2.3%. The sample in question was whole blood, obtained in connection with sensitization to the hapten diphenylcyclopropenone (DPC). The receptors were sampled from a woman aged 35 to 49 with alopecia areata. Some clones in this sample may be carry-over from other donors' samples. Each CDR3 is given with its conserved first and last residue. D genes are given only for firm matches. Clone size appears in some rows only: once, few, many, or a class for an expanded clone.

V gene	D gene	clone size	CDR3 length	J gene	CDR3 protein	CDR3 DNA
TRBV10-3	NA	NA	15	TRBJ2-3	CAIRTDGRITDTQYF	TGTGCCATCAGAACGGACGGAAGAATCACAGATACGCAGTATTTT
TRBV3-1	TRBD1	few	13	TRBJ1-3	CASKAGGGNTIYF	TGTGCCAGCAAAGCAGGGGGTGGAAACACCATATATTTT
TRBV28	NA	NA	13	TRBJ2-1	CAGAENSYNEQFF	TGTGCCGGAGCGGAGAACTCCTACAATGAGCAGTTCTTC
TRBV6-5	NA	few	13	TRBJ2-7	CAARPNGAYEQYF	TGTGCCGCCCGGCCCAATGGAGCCTACGAGCAGTACTTC
TRBV10-3	TRBD1	NA	14	TRBJ2-5	CAIRTGATGETQYF	TGTGCCATCAGGACAGGGGCCACAGGAGAGACCCAGTACTTC
TRBV10-3	NA	NA	13	TRBJ2-1	CATLSIGDNEQFF	TGTGCCACCCTATCTATAGGGGACAATGAGCAGTTCTTC
TRBV21-1	NA	few	16	TRBJ2-1	CASSAATRSSYNEQFF	TGTGCCAGCAGCGCTGCCACGCGGAGCTCCTACAATGAGCAGTTCTTC
TRBV7-9	TRBD2	few	15	TRBJ2-1	CASSSREGQGGEQFF	TGTGCCAGCAGCTCACGGGAGGGCCAGGGAGGTGAGCAGTTCTTC
TRBV5-1	TRBD1	few	12	TRBJ1-1	CASSGGTAEAFF	TGCGCCAGCAGCGGGGGGACAGCTGAAGCTTTCTTT
TRBV28	NA	NA	14	TRBJ2-1	CASRLANSYNEQFF	TGTGCCAGCCGGCTAGCGAATTCCTACAATGAGCAGTTCTTC
TRBV4-1	NA	few	15	TRBJ1-5	CASSQEVRSNQPQHF	TGCGCCAGCAGCCAAGAGGTGCGTAGCAATCAGCCCCAGCATTTT
TRBV7-8	TRBD2	many	17	TRBJ2-2	CASSLARRLAATGELFF	TGTGCCAGCAGCTTAGCGCGTAGACTAGCGGCCACCGGGGAGCTGTTTTTT
TRBV7-2	NA	few	16	TRBJ2-3	CASSLGSPTSTDTQYF	TGTGCCAGCAGCCTTGGGTCCCCGACAAGCACAGATACGCAGTATTTT
TRBV7-2	NA	NA	14	TRBJ2-7	CASSPDGTHYEQYF	TGTGCCAGCAGCCCAGATGGGACCCACTACGAGCAGTACTTC
TRBV7-2	TRBD2	NA	15	TRBJ2-5	CASSSQPSGQETQYF	TGTGCCAGCAGCTCACAACCTAGCGGACAAGAGACCCAGTACTTC
TRBV6-5	NA	many	15	TRBJ2-7	CASRLGLGTSYEQYF	TGTGCCAGCAGACTTGGGTTGGGGACATCCTACGAGCAGTACTTC
TRBV7-8	NA	NA	17	TRBJ1-5	CASSLVTSSYSNQPQHF	TGTGCCAGCAGCTTAGTTACATCCTCTTATAGCAATCAGCCCCAGCATTTT
TRBV5-1	TRBD1	NA	14	TRBJ1-6	CASSFGTGQSPLHF	TGCGCCAGCAGCTTCGGGACAGGGCAGTCACCCCTCCACTTT
TRBV7-2	NA	NA	15	TRBJ2-7	CASSPPATAAYEQYF	TGTGCCAGCAGCCCTCCCGCGACTGCAGCCTACGAGCAGTACTTC
TRBV6-5	NA	NA	14	TRBJ2-7	CASRRDTLYYEQYF	TGTGCCAGCAGAAGGGACACCCTGTACTACGAGCAGTACTTC
TRBV2	TRBD2	few	15	TRBJ2-1	CASSILAGGYNEQFF	TGTGCCAGCAGCATCCTAGCGGGAGGCTACAATGAGCAGTTCTTC
TRBV29-1	NA	few	15	TRBJ1-3	CSVGDGTLSGNTIYF	TGCAGCGTTGGAGACGGAACCTTGTCTGGAAACACCATATATTTT
TRBV6-6	NA	NA	13	TRBJ2-7	CASSTAETYEQYF	TGTGCCAGCAGTACCGCGGAAACATACGAGCAGTACTTC
TRBV12-3/TRBV12-4	NA	few	14	TRBJ2-1	CASSQRASRNEQFF	TGTGCCAGCAGTCAGCGGGCTAGCCGCAATGAGCAGTTCTTC
TRBV28	TRBD2	few	15	TRBJ2-5	CASSSLAGARETQYF	TGTGCCAGCAGTTCCCTAGCGGGAGCTAGGGAGACCCAGTACTTC
TRBV7-9	TRBD2	NA	16	TRBJ2-3	CASSLRLAGFADTQYF	TGTGCCAGCAGCTTAAGACTAGCGGGTTTTGCAGATACGCAGTATTTT
TRBV4-3	NA	NA	15	TRBJ1-3	CASSQGRGPGNTIYF	TGCGCCAGCAGCCAAGGGCGGGGGCCTGGAAACACCATATATTTT
TRBV28	TRBD1	few	14	TRBJ2-7	CASSSPDRAHEQYF	TGTGCCAGCAGTTCCCCGGACAGGGCCCACGAGCAGTACTTC
TRBV7-2	NA	NA	15	TRBJ2-1	CASSQPPSHNNEQFF	TGTGCCAGCAGCCAACCTCCTAGCCATAACAATGAGCAGTTCTTC
TRBV7-9	NA	few	14	TRBJ2-7	CASSPSATSYEQYF	TGTGCCAGCAGTCCAAGTGCTACCTCCTACGAGCAGTACTTC
TRBV18	NA	NA	14	TRBJ1-6	CASSLGTENSPLHF	TGTGCCAGCTCACTTGGGACGGAAAATTCACCCCTCCACTTT
TRBV6-5	NA	few	13	TRBJ1-4	CASRGRDWEKLFF	TGTGCCAGCAGGGGCAGGGACTGGGAAAAACTGTTTTTT
TRBV6-5	NA	NA	16	TRBJ1-2	CASSYSIVLGVTGYTF	TGTGCCAGCAGTTACTCAATTGTATTAGGGGTAACTGGCTACACCTTC
TRBV11-2	TRBD2	NA	16	TRBJ2-1	CASSLNSLAGYNEQFF	TGTGCCAGCAGCTTAAATTCGCTAGCGGGATACAATGAGCAGTTCTTC
TRBV7-2	TRBD1	NA	15	TRBJ2-5	CASSPRGRGQETQYF	TGTGCCAGCAGCCCAAGGGGCAGGGGGCAAGAGACCCAGTACTTC
TRBV20-1	NA	few	17	TRBJ2-4	CSARETRGLIAKNIQYF	TGCAGTGCTAGAGAGACCAGGGGACTAATAGCCAAAAACATTCAGTACTTC
TRBV28	NA	NA	12	TRBJ2-7	CASNEGVHEQYF	TGTGCCAGCAATGAGGGGGTCCACGAGCAGTACTTC
TRBV27	TRBD1	few	12	TRBJ2-1	CASQGLPDEQFF	TGTGCCTCACAGGGGTTACCGGATGAGCAGTTCTTC
TRBV20-1	TRBD2	few	13	TRBJ2-1	CSARSGLASVQFF	TGCAGTGCTAGATCGGGACTAGCGAGTGTGCAGTTCTTC
TRBV20-1	TRBD1	NA	13	TRBJ2-7	CSAARTGVNEQYF	TGCAGTGCAGCCCGGACAGGGGTTAACGAGCAGTACTTC
TRBV9	NA	NA	14	TRBJ1-6	CASSVEQAGSPLHF	TGTGCCAGCAGCGTAGAACAGGCCGGCTCACCCCTCCACTTT
TRBV18	TRBD1	many	18	TRBJ2-2	CASSPQRTGTGNTGELFF	TGTGCCAGCTCACCGCAACGGACCGGGACAGGGAACACCGGGGAGCTGTTTTTT
TRBV7-2	TRBD1	many	14	TRBJ1-6	CASSFDRDSSPLHF	TGTGCCAGCAGCTTCGACAGGGACAGTTCACCCCTCCACTTT
TRBV12-3/TRBV12-4	NA	NA	14	TRBJ1-5	CASTPSGYDQPQHF	TGTGCCAGCACACCCTCAGGTTACGATCAGCCCCAGCATTTT
TRBV27	TRBD2	few	15	TRBJ2-5	CASRQGLAPPETQYF	TGTGCCAGCAGACAGGGACTAGCGCCTCCGGAGACCCAGTACTTC
TRBV29-1	TRBD1	few	14	TRBJ1-2	CSVPPPTGLYGYTF	TGCAGCGTTCCCCCCCCGACAGGGCTCTATGGCTACACCTTC
TRBV6-1	TRBD2	NA	11	TRBJ2-1	CAGGGYNEQFF	TGTGCCGGGGGGGGGTACAATGAGCAGTTCTTC
TRBV4-1	NA	NA	15	TRBJ2-2	CASSQDRASTGELFF	TGCGCCAGCAGCCAAGATCGGGCTTCCACCGGGGAGCTGTTTTTT
TRBV20-1	NA	few	13	TRBJ2-7	CSARLAGRYEQYF	TGCAGTGCTAGACTAGCAGGGCGATACGAGCAGTACTTC
TRBV12-3/TRBV12-4	NA	NA	16	TRBJ1-4	CASRDDRLGVREKLFF	TGTGCCAGCAGAGACGACAGGTTGGGGGTTCGGGAAAAACTGTTTTTT
TRBV28	NA	few	13	TRBJ2-3	CASREQGLDTQYF	TGTGCCAGCAGGGAACAGGGTTTAGATACGCAGTATTTT